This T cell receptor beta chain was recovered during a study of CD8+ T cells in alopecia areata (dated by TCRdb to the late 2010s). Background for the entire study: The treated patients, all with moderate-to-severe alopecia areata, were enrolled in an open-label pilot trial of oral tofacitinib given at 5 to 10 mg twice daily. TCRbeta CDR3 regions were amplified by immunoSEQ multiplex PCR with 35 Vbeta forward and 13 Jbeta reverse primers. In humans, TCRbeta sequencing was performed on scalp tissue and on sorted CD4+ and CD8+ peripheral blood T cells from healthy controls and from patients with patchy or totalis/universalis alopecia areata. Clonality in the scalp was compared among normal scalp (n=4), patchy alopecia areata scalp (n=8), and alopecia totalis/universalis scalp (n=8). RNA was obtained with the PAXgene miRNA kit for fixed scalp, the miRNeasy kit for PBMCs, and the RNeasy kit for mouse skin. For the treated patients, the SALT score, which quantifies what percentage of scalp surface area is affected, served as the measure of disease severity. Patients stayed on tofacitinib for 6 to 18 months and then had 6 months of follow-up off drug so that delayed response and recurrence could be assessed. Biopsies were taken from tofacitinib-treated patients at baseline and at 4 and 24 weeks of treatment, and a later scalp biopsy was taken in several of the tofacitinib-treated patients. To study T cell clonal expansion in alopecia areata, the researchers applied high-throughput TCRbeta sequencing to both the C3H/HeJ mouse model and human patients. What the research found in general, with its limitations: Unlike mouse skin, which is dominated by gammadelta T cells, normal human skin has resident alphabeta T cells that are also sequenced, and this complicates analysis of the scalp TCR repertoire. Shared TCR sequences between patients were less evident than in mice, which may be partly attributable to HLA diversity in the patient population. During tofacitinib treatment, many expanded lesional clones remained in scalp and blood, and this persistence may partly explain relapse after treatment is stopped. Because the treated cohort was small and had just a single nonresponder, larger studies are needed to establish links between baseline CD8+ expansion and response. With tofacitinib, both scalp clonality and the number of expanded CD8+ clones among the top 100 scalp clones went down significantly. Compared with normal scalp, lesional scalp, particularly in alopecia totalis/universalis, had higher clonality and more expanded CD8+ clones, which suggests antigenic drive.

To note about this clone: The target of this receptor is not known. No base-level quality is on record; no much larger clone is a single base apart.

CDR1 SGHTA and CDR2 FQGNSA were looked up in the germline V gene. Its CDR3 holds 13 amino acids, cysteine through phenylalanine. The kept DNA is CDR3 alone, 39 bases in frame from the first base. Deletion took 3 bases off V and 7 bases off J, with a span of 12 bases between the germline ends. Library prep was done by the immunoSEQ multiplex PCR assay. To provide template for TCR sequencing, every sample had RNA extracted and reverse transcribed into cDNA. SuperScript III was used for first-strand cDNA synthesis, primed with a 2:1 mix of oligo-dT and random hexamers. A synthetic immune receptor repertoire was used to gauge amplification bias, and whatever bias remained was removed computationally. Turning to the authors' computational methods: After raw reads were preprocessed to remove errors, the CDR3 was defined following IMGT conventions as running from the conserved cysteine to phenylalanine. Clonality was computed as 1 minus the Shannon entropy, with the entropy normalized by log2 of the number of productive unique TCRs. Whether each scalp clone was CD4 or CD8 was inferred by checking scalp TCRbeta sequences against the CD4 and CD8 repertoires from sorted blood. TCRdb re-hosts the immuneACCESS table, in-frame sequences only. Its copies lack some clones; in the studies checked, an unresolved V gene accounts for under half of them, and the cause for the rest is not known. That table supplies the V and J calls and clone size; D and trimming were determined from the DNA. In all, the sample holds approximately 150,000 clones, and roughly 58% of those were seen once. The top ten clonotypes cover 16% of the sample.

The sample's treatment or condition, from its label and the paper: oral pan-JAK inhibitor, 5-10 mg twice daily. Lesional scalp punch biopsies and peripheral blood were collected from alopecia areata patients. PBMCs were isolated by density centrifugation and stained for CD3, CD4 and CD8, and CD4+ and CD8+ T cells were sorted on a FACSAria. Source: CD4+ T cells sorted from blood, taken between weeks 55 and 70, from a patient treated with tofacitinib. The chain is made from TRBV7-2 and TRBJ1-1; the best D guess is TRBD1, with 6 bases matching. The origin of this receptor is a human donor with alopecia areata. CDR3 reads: CASSFGGRGEAFF. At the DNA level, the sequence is TGTGCCAGCAGCTTTGGGGGGCGCGGTGAAGCTTTCTTT.